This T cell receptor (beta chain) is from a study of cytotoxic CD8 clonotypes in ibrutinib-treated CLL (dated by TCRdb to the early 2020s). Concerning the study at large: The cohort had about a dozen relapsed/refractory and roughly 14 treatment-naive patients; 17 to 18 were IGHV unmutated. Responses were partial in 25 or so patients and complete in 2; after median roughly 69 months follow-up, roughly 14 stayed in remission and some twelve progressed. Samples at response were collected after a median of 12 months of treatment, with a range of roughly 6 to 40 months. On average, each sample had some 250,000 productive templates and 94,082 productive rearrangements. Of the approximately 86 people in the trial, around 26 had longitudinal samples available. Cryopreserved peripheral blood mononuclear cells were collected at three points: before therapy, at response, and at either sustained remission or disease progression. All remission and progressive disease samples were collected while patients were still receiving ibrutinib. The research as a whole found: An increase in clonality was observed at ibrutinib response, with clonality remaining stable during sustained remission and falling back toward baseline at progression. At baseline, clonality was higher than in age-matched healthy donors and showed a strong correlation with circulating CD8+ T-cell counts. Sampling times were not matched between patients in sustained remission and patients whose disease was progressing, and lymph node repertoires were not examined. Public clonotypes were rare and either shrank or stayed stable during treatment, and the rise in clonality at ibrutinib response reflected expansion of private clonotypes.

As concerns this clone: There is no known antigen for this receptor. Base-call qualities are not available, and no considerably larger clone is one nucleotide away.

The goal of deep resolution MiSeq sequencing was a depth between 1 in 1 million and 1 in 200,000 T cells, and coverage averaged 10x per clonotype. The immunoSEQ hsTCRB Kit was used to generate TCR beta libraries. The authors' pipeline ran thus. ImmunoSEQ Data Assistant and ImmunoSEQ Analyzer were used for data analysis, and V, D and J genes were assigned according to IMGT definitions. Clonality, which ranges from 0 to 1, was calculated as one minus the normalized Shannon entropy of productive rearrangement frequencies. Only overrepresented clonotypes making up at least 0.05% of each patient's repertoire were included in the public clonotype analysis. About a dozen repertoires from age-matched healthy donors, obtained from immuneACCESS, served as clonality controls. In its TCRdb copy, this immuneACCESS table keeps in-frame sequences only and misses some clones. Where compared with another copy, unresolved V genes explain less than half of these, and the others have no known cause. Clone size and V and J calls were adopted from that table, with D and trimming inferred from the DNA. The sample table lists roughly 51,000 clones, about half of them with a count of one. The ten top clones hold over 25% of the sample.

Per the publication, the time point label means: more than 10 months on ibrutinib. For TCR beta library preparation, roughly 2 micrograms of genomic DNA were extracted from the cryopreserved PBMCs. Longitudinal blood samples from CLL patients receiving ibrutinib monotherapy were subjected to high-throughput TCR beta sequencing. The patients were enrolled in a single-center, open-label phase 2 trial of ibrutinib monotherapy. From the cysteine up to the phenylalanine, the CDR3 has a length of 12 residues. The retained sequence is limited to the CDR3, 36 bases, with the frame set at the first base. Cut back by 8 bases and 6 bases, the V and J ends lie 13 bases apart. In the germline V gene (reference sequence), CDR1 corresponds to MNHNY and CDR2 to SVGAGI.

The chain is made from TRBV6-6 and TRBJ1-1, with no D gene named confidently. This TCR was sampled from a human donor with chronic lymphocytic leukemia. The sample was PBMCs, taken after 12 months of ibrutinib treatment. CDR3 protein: CASHPGASEAFF. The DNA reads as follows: TGTGCCAGCCACCCTGGTGCTTCTGAAGCTTTCTTT.